A single sample gave rise to the 12 T cell receptor beta chains below, sequenced in a study of T cell changes during pregnancy in multiple sclerosis. Clones were sequenced by immunoSEQ multiplex PCR, and TCRdb holds only the in-frame ones, with some missing. The sample contains some 99,000 clones, approximately 95% of which appear only once. The sequencing used peripheral blood, collected after pregnancy. Receptors originate from a female donor with multiple sclerosis, enrolled in a pregnancy study.

The chain carries TRBV6-1 and TRBJ2-4; 11 bases map to TRBD1. Germline V lookup: CDR1 MNHNS, CDR2 SASEGT. Trimming cost V 4 bases and J 3 bases; bases outside gene matches: 2. The CDR3 has 15 residues. The CDR3 coding sequence is TGTGCCAGCAGTGGGGGACAGGGGGACAAAAACATTCAGTACTTC. This codes for CASSGGQGDKNIQYF.

The CDR3 DNA is TGTGCCAGCAGTGTGGGAGCTCTGGGCGAGCAGTACTTC. This gives the protein CASSVGALGEQYF. This chain uses TRBV2 with TRBJ2-7; D perhaps matches TRBD2 (5 bases). Per germline, CDR1 SNHLY and CDR2 FYNNEI. Trimming pared 4 bases from V and 6 bases from J, leaving 13 bases between. The CDR3 has 13 amino acids.

CDR3 DNA sequence: TGTGCCAGCAGCCTCGGGGAGGGCCAAAATGAGCAGTTCTTC. Translated, it gives CASSLGEGQNEQFF. This chain joins TRBV9 and TRBJ2-1; 7 positions agree with TRBD2. The length of the CDR3 is 14 residues. The ends lost 4 bases at V and 7 bases at J; junction bases unmatched: 8. Looked up from germline, CDR1 is SGDLS and CDR2 is YYNGEE.

Worth noting for this clone: This CDR3 fails to terminate in the conserved phenylalanine or tryptophan, so it likely reflects a read error. The DNA is left out, because the CDR3 cannot be placed on it with certainty; the CDR3 is given as TCRdb lists it. The V and J genes are TRBV21-1 and TRBJ2-7; TRBD2 was called by the table and not checked on the DNA. TRBV21-1 has pseudogene status. The CDR3 is 13 amino acids long, termini counted. CDR3 protein: CASRWTGTSGRRL.

The chain has TRBV18 and TRBJ1-5, with TRBD1 identical over 10 bases. CDR3 length: 17 amino acids. The V and J ends lost 3 bases and 0 bases, in that order; junction bases with no gene match: 5. The germline V gene has CDR1 KGHSH and CDR2 LQKENI. The CDR3 sequence: CASSPLRTGGSNQPQHF. The CDR3 DNA follows: TGTGCCAGCTCACCCCTTAGGACAGGGGGTAGCAATCAGCCCCAGCATTTT.

V and J are TRBV10-3 and TRBJ2-7; TRBD2 aligns across 16 bases. CDR1 ENHRY and CDR2 SYGVKD come from the germline V gene. This CDR3 is 18 amino acids long. Trimming at V came to 5 bases and at J to 1 base, leaving 8 bases not matched to a gene. The CDR3 DNA reads TGTGCCATCAGTAAGGGACTAGCGGGAGGGCCGAGTTCCTACGAGCAGTACTTC. Translating gives CAISKGLAGGPSSYEQYF.

This clone was seen just once. The rearrangement joins TRBV21-1 to TRBJ1-4; the table's D call, TRBD1, was not checked against the DNA. TRBV21-1 is classified as a pseudogene. The CDR3 has 17 amino acids. In DNA, the CDR3 is TGTGCCAGCAGCAAATCTAGAAGGCAGGGTAAAGATGAAAAACTGTTTTTT. It translates to CASSKSRRQGKDEKLFF.

In this sample, this clone turned up once. The CDR3 sequence: CASSKRDRFNEQFF. CDR3 bases: TGTGCCAGCAGCAAAAGGGACAGGTTCAATGAGCAGTTCTTC. The chain recombines TRBV21-1 with TRBJ2-1; the table assigns TRBD1, which was not confirmed against the DNA. TRBV21-1 is a pseudogene. CDR3 length: 14 residues.

This clone has only one observation. This chain links TRBV2 with TRBJ1-5, with 10 bases matching TRBD1. The junction had 5 bases not matched to a gene; V was cut back by 8 bases and J by 1 base. The CDR3 has 15 residues. Germline values: CDR1 SNHLY, CDR2 FYNNEI. CDR3 bases: TGTGCCAGCCGCCTGGACAGGGGGAGCAATCAGCCCCAGCATTTT. This translates into CASRLDRGSNQPQHF.

The chain employs TRBV19 and TRBJ2-5; unclear D gene. The length of the CDR3 is 13 residues. Trimming shortened V by 5 bases and J by 1 base, and 8 bases separated the two germline ends. Germline V lookup: CDR1 LNHDA, CDR2 SQIVND (reference sequence). CDR3 DNA: TGTGCCAGTAGTTGGGCAGCCCAAGAGACCCAGTACTTC. Its translation: CASSWAAQETQYF.

The rearrangement uses TRBV13 and TRBJ1-1; 7 nucleotides line up with TRBD1. The V gene end was trimmed by 5 bases and the J gene end by 8 bases; junction bases not matched to a gene: 2. This CDR3 has 11 amino acids. Germline CDR1 and CDR2: PRHDT and FYEKMQ (reference sequence). The CDR3 sequence: CASSLQGEAFF. DNA of the CDR3: TGTGCCAGCAGCCTACAGGGGGAAGCTTTCTTT.

V gene TRBV5-8 combines with J gene TRBJ2-7; no clear D. Trimming took off 5 bases at V and 3 bases at J, with 12 bases between the two ends. The CDR3 loop spans 13 amino acids. CDR1 and CDR2 (germline): SGHTS, YDEGEE. CDR3 DNA sequence: TGTGCCAGCAGACCGGAGCCACACTACGAGCAGTACTTC. As protein: CASRPEPHYEQYF.